What follows are 29 T cell receptor beta chains derived from one specimen sequenced in a study of shared clonotypes between healthy human individuals. Generated by immunoSEQ multiplex PCR, the TCRdb table keeps only in-frame clones and is missing some. The sample records millions of clones, 85% to 95% being singletons. Sequenced input: naive CD4+ T cells sorted from blood. Subset given: CD45RA+ positively selected. The receptor source for this set is a man aged 18 to 29 in good health.

This chain uses TRBV25-1 with TRBJ1-4, with D possibly matching TRBD1 (5 bases). The CDR3 is 15 amino acids. Trimming stripped 3 bases from V and 6 bases from J, with 14 bases between. Germline lookup yields CDR1 MGHDK and CDR2 SYGVNS. The CDR3, as DNA: TGTGCCAGCAGTGAGACCGGGACTCAAGATGAAAAACTGTTTTTT. Protein: CASSETGTQDEKLFF.

For the CDR3, the DNA is TGTGCCAGCAGCCCAGGGGTCGTCGAGTTCATGAACACTGAAGCTTTCTTT. As protein: CASSPGVVEFMNTEAFF. The chain links TRBV7-9 to TRBJ1-1, with a possible D match to TRBD1 (6 bases). Germline lookup yields CDR1 SEHNR and CDR2 FQNEAQ (reference sequence). V was trimmed by 5 bases and J by 0 bases, leaving 19 bases between them. CDR3 length: 17 amino acids.

With regard to this clone: This same CDR3 is encoded by further DNA sequences in the sample. The rearrangement joins TRBV6-1 to TRBJ2-1, with D unresolved. CDR3 length: 13 residues. CDR1 is MNHNS, CDR2 SASEGT, per germline. Trimming cost V 3 bases and J 7 bases, with 10 bases left between them. The CDR3 protein is CASSEGRWNEQFF. The CDR3 DNA is TGTGCCAGCAGTGAGGGAAGGTGGAATGAGCAGTTCTTC.

The rearrangement links TRBV27 to TRBJ1-6; 8 bases are a match to TRBD1. The CDR3 totals 18 residues. CDR1 and CDR2 from the germline V gene are MNHEY and SMNVEV (reference sequence). The V and J ends lost 5 bases and 4 bases, in that order; junction bases with no gene match: 13. The CDR3 DNA reads as TGTGCCAGCAGTGCACGGGGGACAGGCCCCCCATATAATTCACCCCTCCACTTT. This translates into CASSARGTGPPYNSPLHF.

The CDR3 protein is CASSISVGNNEKLFF. Written as DNA, the CDR3 is TGTGCCAGTAGTATATCGGTGGGGAACAATGAAAAACTGTTTTTT. The chain carries TRBV19 and TRBJ1-4; D unresolved. V was cut by 2 bases and J by 5 bases, with 12 bases left in between. The CDR3 sequence is 15 residues long. CDR1 is LNHDA, CDR2 SQIVND, per germline (reference sequence).

The rearrangement joins TRBV30 to TRBJ2-7; D unclear. V was cut by 7 bases and J by 1 base, with 11 bases left in between. The CDR3 consists of 12 residues. Germline lookup yields CDR1 GTSNPN and CDR2 SVGIG (reference sequence). The CDR3 DNA is TGTGCCTCCGGATCCGCGTCCTACGAGCAGTACTTC. Translating gives CASGSASYEQYF. The full variable domain, completed using reference TRBV30 and TRBJ2-7, is SQTIHQWPATLVQPVGSPLSLECTVEGTSNPNLYWYRQAAGRGLQLLFYSVGIGQISSEVPQNLSASRPQDRQFILSSKKLLLSDSGFYLCASGSASYEQYFGPGTRLTVT.

The V call is TRBV5-4, the J call TRBJ1-1, with TRBD1 matching over 7 bases. CDR3 length equals 13 residues. Germline-derived CDR1 and CDR2 are SGHNT and YYREEE (reference sequence). Trimming at V came to 3 bases and at J to 5 bases, leaving 4 bases not matched to a gene. The CDR3 is CASSSGQRTEAFF. Written as DNA, the CDR3 is TGTGCCAGCAGCTCGGGACAGCGTACTGAAGCTTTCTTT. Full variable domain (rest looked up from reference TRBV5-4 and TRBJ1-1): ETGVTQSPTHLIKTRGQQVTLRCSSQSGHNTVSWYQQALGQGPQFIFQYYREEENGRGNFPPRFSGLQFPNYSSELNVNALELDDSALYLCASSSGQRTEAFFGQGTRLTVV.

The rearrangement uses TRBV18 and TRBJ2-7, with a weak D call TRBD1 (5 bases). This CDR3 is built from 14 residues. Germline assignment: CDR1 KGHSH and CDR2 LQKENI. Trimming stripped 0 bases from V and 3 bases from J, with 9 bases between. Written as DNA, the CDR3 is TGTGCCAGCTCACCACCAGCAGGGCACTACGAGCAGTACTTC. It specifies CASSPPAGHYEQYF.

The V call is TRBV29-1, the J call TRBJ1-3; 8 nucleotides agree with TRBD1. V lost 6 bases, J lost 4 bases, and 5 bases stayed unmatched. The CDR3 consists of 13 residues. The germline V gene has CDR1 SQVTM and CDR2 ANQGSEA. CDR3 protein: CSVVSGGGNTIYF. The CDR3, as DNA: TGCAGCGTAGTTTCAGGGGGCGGAAACACCATATATTTT. Combining the CDR3 with reference TRBV29-1 and TRBJ1-3 gives the whole variable domain SAVISQKPSRDICQRGTSLTIQCQVDSQVTMMFWYRQQPGQSLTLIATANQGSEATYESGFVIDKFPISRPNLTFSTLTVSNMSPEDSSIYLCSVVSGGGNTIYFGEGSWLTVV.

This clone was detected a few times. The V and J genes are TRBV28 and TRBJ2-7; no clear D gene. V was trimmed by 3 bases and J by 3 bases, leaving 3 bases between them. The germline CDR1 and CDR2 sequences are MDHEN and SYDVKM. CDR3 length: 11 residues. CDR3 bases: TGTGCCAGCAGTTTTTTCTACGAGCAGTACTTC. Translating it yields CASSFFYEQYF.

This chain joins TRBV7-9 and TRBJ2-6, with 11 bases matching TRBD2. V was clipped by 6 bases and J by 2 bases; unmatched bases: 9. The CDR3 runs to 18 residues. The germline CDR1 and CDR2 sequences are SEHNR and FQNEAQ (reference sequence). DNA for the CDR3: TGTGCCAGCAGACCCCTACTAGCGGGAGTAACTGGGGCCAACGTCCTGACTTTC. It is translated as CASRPLLAGVTGANVLTF.

This clone was recorded only once. This chain uses TRBV6-5 with TRBJ2-5, with TRBD2 matching 13 bases. Looked up from germline, CDR1 is MNHEY and CDR2 is SVGAGI. After removal of 7 bases from V and 4 bases from J, the junction contained 3 bases not matched to a gene. The CDR3 is 14 residues long. The CDR3 DNA reads as TGTGCCAGCACGGGACTAGCGGGACGAGAGACCCAGTACTTC. Amino acids: CASTGLAGRETQYF.

The chain couples TRBV6-5 to TRBJ2-1; 7 positions match TRBD2. V shed 6 bases, J shed 2 bases, and the junction held 7 bases outside the gene matches. This CDR3 is 15 amino acids long. Germline lookup yields CDR1 MNHEY and CDR2 SVGAGI. The CDR3 DNA is TGTGCCAGCAGCCCCGGGGGGATCCCCTACAATGAGCAGTTCTTC. This codes for CASSPGGIPYNEQFF.

This clone appeared a single time. The chain joins TRBV14 to TRBJ2-1, with 10 bases fitting TRBD2. The CDR3 consists of 15 residues. J lost 4 bases, V lost 4 bases, and 4 bases had no gene match. Looked up from germline, CDR1 is SGHDN and CDR2 is FVKESK. For the CDR3, the DNA is TGTGCCAGCAGCCCAACTAGCGGGAAATACAATGAGCAGTTCTTC. This codes for CASSPTSGKYNEQFF.

The J gene is TRBJ1-2, the V gene TRBV27; weak D call: TRBD1 (6 bases). Trimming cost V 0 bases and J 4 bases, with 12 bases left between them. The germline CDR1 and CDR2 sequences are MNHEY and SMNVEV (reference sequence). The CDR3 spans 15 residues. The CDR3 sequence is CASSLSWTDIYGYTF. The CDR3 coding sequence is TGTGCCAGCAGTTTATCCTGGACAGATATCTATGGCTACACCTTC.

The V call is TRBV27, the J call TRBJ2-1; D unclear. Germline loops: CDR1 MNHEY, CDR2 SMNVEV (reference sequence). The CDR3 is made up of 15 amino acids. Trimming shortened V by 9 bases and J by 0 bases, and 15 bases separated the two germline ends. The CDR3 bases are TGTGCCAGTTCTCCCCCATCTAGCTCCTACAATGAGCAGTTCTTC. Amino acid sequence: CASSPPSSSYNEQFF.

The gene calls are TRBV29-1 and TRBJ2-1; tentative D call: TRBD1 (6 bases). Trimming cost V 4 bases and J 1 base, with 8 bases left between them. From germline, CDR1 is SQVTM and CDR2 ANQGSEA. This CDR3 region has 13 residues. Written as DNA, the CDR3 is TGCAGCGTTGTTGGGACATCCTACAATGAGCAGTTCTTC. This translates into CSVVGTSYNEQFF.

With respect to this clone: The identical CDR3 is also encoded by other nucleotide sequences in the sample. The chain couples TRBV9 to TRBJ2-1; D uncertain. Germline CDR1 is SGDLS and CDR2 is YYNGEE. V dropped 2 bases and J dropped 4 bases, with 4 bases sitting between them. The CDR3 runs to 12 residues. The CDR3 sequence: CASSVEYNEQFF. CDR3 bases: TGTGCCAGCAGCGTTGAGTACAATGAGCAGTTCTTC.

As regards this clone: At the DNA level, this CDR3 is encoded by other sequences in the same sample as well. V usage is TRBV29-1 and J usage is TRBJ2-5; perhaps TRBD2 as D (5 bases). This CDR3 has 12 amino acids. Germline assignment: CDR1 SQVTM and CDR2 ANQGSEA. V dropped 1 base and J dropped 5 bases, with 8 bases sitting between them. The CDR3 sequence is CSVEGRGETQYF. The DNA of the CDR3 is TGCAGCGTTGAAGGACGAGGGGAGACCCAGTACTTC. The full variable domain, in which reference TRBV29-1 and TRBJ2-5 provide the parts outside the CDR3, is SAVISQKPSRDICQRGTSLTIQCQVDSQVTMMFWYRQQPGQSLTLIATANQGSEATYESGFVIDKFPISRPNLTFSTLTVSNMSPEDSSIYLCSVEGRGETQYFGPGTRLLVL.

V gene TRBV4-3 combines with J gene TRBJ1-6; D is possibly TRBD1 (5 bases). The CDR3 is 16 amino acids. V dropped 1 base and J dropped 8 bases, with 15 bases sitting between them. Germline V gene sequence: CDR1 LGHNA, CDR2 YSLEER. The CDR3 is CASSQAAGLFHSPLHF. In DNA form, the CDR3 reads TGCGCCAGCAGCCAAGCCGCAGGGTTATTTCATTCACCCCTCCACTTT.

The chain recombines TRBV6-4 with TRBJ1-5; D gene uncertain. Germline V gives CDR1 MRHNA, CDR2 SNTAGT. The ends were cut back, 7 bases at V and 7 bases at J, with 8 bases in the middle. The CDR3 sequence is 11 residues long. The CDR3 is CASNNGQPQHF. The CDR3 DNA follows: TGTGCCAGCAACAACGGACAGCCCCAGCATTTT.

The chain employs TRBV7-2 and TRBJ1-4; D remains ambiguous. Germline loops: CDR1 SGHTA, CDR2 FQGNSA. Trimming cost V 7 bases and J 1 base, with 10 bases left between them. The CDR3 totals 14 residues. The CDR3 nucleotides are TGTGCCAGCACCCTTGGAGGAACTAATGAAAAACTGTTTTTT. Its protein is CASTLGGTNEKLFF.

The chain links TRBV11-2 to TRBJ2-3; D unclear. V dropped 5 bases and J dropped 2 bases, with 17 bases sitting between them. CDR3 size: 16 residues. Looked up from germline, CDR1 is SGHAT and CDR2 is FQNNGV. The DNA for the CDR3 is TGTGCCAGCAGCCGTGAAGCAACCTCTTTCACAGATACGCAGTATTTT. Its protein is CASSREATSFTDTQYF.

The CDR3 here is CASSLGLTTREYNSPLHF. The CDR3 DNA is TGTGCCAGCAGCTTAGGCTTGACCACCCGGGAATATAATTCACCCCTCCACTTT. The V gene is TRBV7-9, the J gene TRBJ1-6; D unresolved. The CDR3 consists of 18 residues. V lost 1 base and J lost 4, with 17 bases in between. The germline gives CDR1 SEHNR, CDR2 FQNEAQ (reference sequence).

This chain links TRBV5-4 with TRBJ1-1; possibly TRBD1 for D (5 bases). Trimming left V 4 bases short and J 0 bases short, with 7 bases between. The CDR3 totals 13 residues. Germline assignment: CDR1 SGHNT and CDR2 YYREEE (reference sequence). This CDR3 reads CASSQDMNTEAFF. In DNA form, the CDR3 reads TGTGCCAGCAGCCAGGACATGAACACTGAAGCTTTCTTT.

This sequence joins TRBV4-1 and TRBJ2-7; D unclear. V was shortened by 1 base and J by 0 bases, with 10 bases between the two germline ends. The CDR3 length is 15 residues. Germline lookup yields CDR1 MGHRA and CDR2 YSYEKL. The CDR3 spells CASSQAVGSSYEQYF. The CDR3 region has the DNA TGCGCCAGCAGCCAAGCGGTAGGCAGCTCCTACGAGCAGTACTTC.

The J gene is TRBJ2-6, the V gene TRBV28; 7 bases fit TRBD1. Trimming took 3 bases from V and 0 from J; bases not matched to a gene: 8. This CDR3 spans 18 amino acids. Germline loops: CDR1 MDHEN, CDR2 SYDVKM. CDR3 coding DNA: TGTGCCAGCAGTTTGACCGGGACAGCAGCCTCTGGGGCCAACGTCCTGACTTTC. This encodes CASSLTGTAASGANVLTF.

This chain uses TRBV10-1 with TRBJ2-3, with D uncertain. Trimming shortened V by 8 bases and J by 2 bases, and 8 bases separated the two germline ends. This CDR3 region has 12 residues. Germline CDR1 reads WNHNN; CDR2 reads SYGVQD (reference sequence). The CDR3 sequence is CASGDITDTQYF. The CDR3 DNA is TGCGCCAGCGGGGATATCACAGATACGCAGTATTTT.

V is TRBV30 and J is TRBJ1-6; D not resolved. The CDR3 extends over 15 amino acids. Germline loops: CDR1 GTSNPN, CDR2 SVGIG (reference sequence). Trimming removed 1 base at V and 5 bases at J, with 12 bases between. The DNA for the CDR3 is TGTGCCTGGAGTGGCCAAGGGTTCAATAATTCACCCCTCCACTTT. Translation gives CAWSGQGFNNSPLHF.